The clone carrying this TCR beta chain showed up just once. The sample belongs to a study of blood T cell repertoires in COVID-19. Background on the study: Acute and convalescent COVID-19 samples came from the United States, Italy and Spain. PBMCs, B-cell-depleted T cells, or T cells provided the cDNA or gDNA that made up the material.

Source study methods: Counts of nucleated cells, estimated from reference gene primer amplification, were obtained. Assay used: immunoSEQ multiplex PCR; TCRdb lists only in-frame clones, some missing. V and J calls and clone size follow that table, whereas D and trimming were derived from the DNA. In the table there are roughly 260,000 clones, about 89% of which are singletons. The CDR3 consists of 15 residues. Per germline, CDR1 ENHRY and CDR2 SYGVKD. With V trimmed by 3 bases and J by 5 bases, 6 bases remained unmatched. Sequencing used peripheral blood. The chain has TRBV10-3 and TRBJ1-1; TRBD1 matches at 10 bases. The source is a middle-aged man who had recovered from COVID-19. The DNA for the CDR3 is TGTGCCATCAGTGATTGGGACAGGGGAAGGACTGAAGCTTTCTTT. Translation: CAISDWDRGRTEAFF.